The 23 T cell receptor beta chains presented below share a single source sample, sequenced in a study of PD-1 blockade in mismatch repair-deficient tumors. Measured with immunoSEQ multiplex PCR; TCRdb has only the in-frame clones, and not every one. The repertoire holds tens of thousands of clones, with more than 75% as singletons. Source: peripheral blood, taken 2 weeks after starting pembrolizumab. These TCRs come from an adult with mismatch repair-deficient cancer.

The rearrangement uses TRBV5-5 and TRBJ1-1, with 7 bases matching TRBD1. This CDR3 has 14 residues. After removal of 4 bases from V and 5 bases from J, the junction contained 8 bases not matched to a gene. Germline loops: CDR1 SGHKS, CDR2 YYEKEE (reference sequence). CDR3 nucleotide sequence: TGTGCCAGCAGCCCAAGGACAGGTCCGACTGAAGCTTTCTTT. Encoded protein: CASSPRTGPTEAFF.

For the CDR3, the DNA is TGTGCCAGTCAGTCCGGGACAGGGTTATCCACAGATACGCAGTATTTT. Translation: CASQSGTGLSTDTQYF. The V and J genes are TRBV19 and TRBJ2-3; TRBD1 aligns across 9 bases. The CDR3 is 16 amino acids. CDR1 LNHDA and CDR2 SQIVND come from the germline V gene (reference sequence). V shed 8 bases and J 2 bases; nucleotides not matched to a gene: 11.

The chain has TRBV2 and TRBJ2-1, with 14 nucleotides matching TRBD2. The junction had 3 bases not matched to a gene; V was cut back by 4 bases and J by 7 bases. CDR1 and CDR2 from the germline V gene are SNHLY and FYNNEI. The CDR3 is 15 amino acids. The CDR3 is CASSAGTSGRNEQFF. As DNA, the CDR3 is TGTGCCAGCAGTGCAGGGACTAGCGGGAGAAATGAGCAGTTCTTC.

This clone came up a few times. The chain employs TRBV5-1 and TRBJ2-7; 8 bases are shared with TRBD1. V lost 3 bases to trimming and J lost 3 bases; unmatched junction nucleotides: 2. CDR1 and CDR2 (germline): SGHRS, YFSETQ. The CDR3 length is 13 residues. For the CDR3, the DNA is TGCGCCAGCAGCTACGGACAGGGCTACGAGCAGTACTTC. Amino acids: CASSYGQGYEQYF.

The J gene is TRBJ2-6, the V gene TRBV30; TRBD1 might be the D (6 bases). Germline V gene data show CDR1 as GTSNPN and CDR2 as SVGIG (reference sequence). The V and J ends lost 3 bases and 7 bases respectively, with 7 bases between them. This CDR3 is built from 12 residues. The CDR3 sequence: CAWSRGANVLTF. The CDR3 coding sequence is TGTGCCTGGAGCAGGGGAGCCAACGTCCTGACTTTC.

The rearrangement uses TRBV11-3 and TRBJ2-1; tentative D call: TRBD1 (7 bases). There are 16 residues in the CDR3. CDR1 and CDR2 (germline): SGHNT, YENEEA. The ends were cut back, 1 base at V and 4 bases at J, with 14 bases in the middle. CDR3 coding DNA: TGTGCCAGCAGCTTAGGTATCGGGGGACAGTACAATGAGCAGTTCTTC. This gives the protein CASSLGIGGQYNEQFF.

This chain joins TRBV7-9 and TRBJ2-2, with D unresolved. CDR1 is SEHNR, CDR2 FQNEAQ, per germline (reference sequence). Trimming stripped 0 bases from V and 0 bases from J, with 14 bases between. The CDR3 is made up of 18 amino acids. CDR3 loop: CASSLAPRIVANTGELFF. As DNA, the CDR3 is TGTGCCAGCAGCTTAGCGCCGAGGATAGTCGCGAACACCGGGGAGCTGTTTTTT.

The V gene is TRBV19, the J gene TRBJ1-2; unclear D gene. Germline values: CDR1 LNHDA, CDR2 SQIVND (reference sequence). V lost 7 bases and J lost 3, with 18 bases in between. The CDR3 spans 15 residues. DNA for the CDR3: TGTGCCAGTATGTTAGGGATGGAGTTTGACTATGGCTACACCTTC. This gives the protein CASMLGMEFDYGYTF.

The chain is built from TRBV4-3 and TRBJ2-7, with 10 nucleotides matching TRBD2. V shed 2 bases, J shed 5 bases, and the junction held 6 bases outside the gene matches. The CDR3 totals 15 residues. Germline V gene sequence: CDR1 LGHNA, CDR2 YSLEER. The CDR3 protein is CASSQNPGLANEQYF. CDR3 in DNA: TGCGCCAGCAGCCAAAACCCGGGACTAGCGAACGAGCAGTACTTC.

The J gene is TRBJ2-7, the V gene TRBV11-3; D unclear. The ends were cut back, 1 base at V and 0 bases at J, with 10 bases in the middle. The CDR3 is 15 amino acids. Per the germline V gene, CDR1 is SGHNT and CDR2 is YENEEA. This CDR3 is CASSLVRSSSYEQYF. The CDR3 region has the DNA TGTGCCAGCAGCTTAGTTCGGTCAAGCTCCTACGAGCAGTACTTC. Filled out from reference TRBV11-3 and TRBJ2-7, the complete variable domain reads EAGVVQSPRYKIIEKKQPVAFWCNPISGHNTLYWYLQNLGQGPELLIRYENEEAVDDSQLPKDRFSAERLKGVDSTLKIQPAELGDSAVYLCASSLVRSSSYEQYFGPGTRLTVT.

The rearrangement uses TRBV6-6 and TRBJ2-6; D is perhaps TRBD1 or TRBD2 (5 bases each). The CDR3 runs 15 residues. CDR1 and CDR2 from the germline V gene are MNHNY and SVGAGI (reference sequence). Trimming shortened V by 6 bases and J by 2 bases, and 11 bases separated the two germline ends. CDR3 sequence: CASSPLGAGANVLTF. CDR3 nucleotides: TGTGCCAGCAGCCCCTTGGGGGCTGGGGCCAACGTCCTGACTTTC.

The chain carries TRBV18 and TRBJ2-1; 12 bases match TRBD2. This CDR3 has 19 amino acids. With 4 bases clipped from V and 0 bases from J, the junction kept 10 bases outside the gene matches. Germline CDR1 is KGHSH and CDR2 is LQKENI. In DNA form, the CDR3 reads TGTGCCAGCTCACGACTAGCGGGAGATGATGGTAGCTCCTACAATGAGCAGTTCTTC. Translating it yields CASSRLAGDDGSSYNEQFF.

With regard to this clone: One end of the junction does not line up with germline, which may come from a read error. The rearrangement joins TRBV7-8 to TRBJ2-3, with D perhaps TRBD1 (5 bases). The length of the CDR3 is 15 residues. Germline V gene sequence: CDR1 SGHVS, CDR2 FQNEAQ. Here the CDR3 DNA reads TGTGCCAGCAGCTTAGACGTCCAGGGCACCGATACGCAGTATTTT. It codes for CASSLDVQGTDTQYF.

The CDR3 sequence: CASSLTSGDSTDTQYF. The CDR3 region has the DNA TGCGCCAGCAGCCTTACTAGCGGGGATAGCACAGATACGCAGTATTTT. V usage is TRBV4-3 and J usage is TRBJ2-3, with 10 positions matching TRBD2. J gave up 0 bases and V 4 bases, and 4 bases lay outside the gene matches. CDR3 length: 16 amino acids. Germline CDR1 LGHNA, CDR2 YSLEER.

Only a few counts were recorded for this clone. The rearrangement uses TRBV6-5 and TRBJ2-6; D is perhaps TRBD1 or TRBD2 (5 bases each). The CDR3 runs 16 residues. V dropped 2 bases and J dropped 0 bases, with 8 bases sitting between them. The germline gives CDR1 MNHEY, CDR2 SVGAGI. The CDR3 here is CASSYLRGSGANVLTF. The CDR3 DNA is TGTGCCAGCAGTTACCTGAGGGGCTCTGGGGCCAACGTCCTGACTTTC.

The chain links TRBV9 to TRBJ1-1; 8 nucleotides agree with TRBD1. Unmatched junction bases numbered 2, after V lost 3 bases and J lost 4 bases. CDR1 SGDLS and CDR2 YYNGEE come from the germline V gene. The CDR3 has 13 residues. CDR3 sequence reads: CASSEGTGTEAFF. In DNA form, the CDR3 reads TGTGCCAGCAGCGAGGGGACAGGCACTGAAGCTTTCTTT.

This chain's CDR3 is CASSRQSSYNEQFF. The CDR3 DNA sequence: TGTGCCAGCAGTCGACAGAGCTCCTACAATGAGCAGTTCTTC. V and J are TRBV2 and TRBJ2-1; tentatively, D is TRBD1 (5 bases). Germline V gene sequence: CDR1 SNHLY, CDR2 FYNNEI. V was cut by 5 bases and J by 0 bases, with 8 bases left in between. The CDR3 is 14 residues long.

The chain has TRBV2 and TRBJ2-7; 8 nucleotides align to TRBD1. V gave up 10 bases and J gave up 1 base; unmatched junction bases: 3. The CDR3 spans 12 residues. Germline V gene lookup returns CDR1 SNHLY and CDR2 FYNNEI. In DNA form, the CDR3 reads TGTGCCACAGGACAGGGATCCTACGAGCAGTACTTC. Its protein product is CATGQGSYEQYF. Variable domain in full (rest from reference TRBV2 and TRBJ2-7): EPEVTQTPSHQVTQMGQEVILRCVPISNHLYFYWYRQILGQKVEFLVSFYNNEISEKSEIFDDQFSVERPDGSNFTLKIRSTKLEDSAMYFCATGQGSYEQYFGPGTRLTVT.

The V call is TRBV2, the J call TRBJ1-4; the match to TRBD1 covers 7 bases. The CDR3 spans 15 residues. J was trimmed by 3 bases and V by 1 base; bases with no gene match: 2. CDR1 SNHLY and CDR2 FYNNEI come from the germline V gene. The CDR3 reads CASSEGGTANEKLFF. The CDR3 bases are TGTGCCAGCAGTGAAGGTGGGACAGCTAATGAAAAACTGTTTTTT.

CDR3 region: CASSLADTQYF. Written as DNA, the CDR3 is TGTGCCAGCAGCTTAGCAGATACGCAGTATTTT. The chain is built from TRBV7-2 and TRBJ2-3; D not resolved. CDR3 length equals 11 residues. Trimming cost V 0 bases and J 5 bases, with 0 bases left between them. The germline V gene has CDR1 SGHTA and CDR2 FQGNSA.

This chain connects TRBV19 to TRBJ2-3; tentatively, D is TRBD1 or TRBD2 (5 bases each). Looked up from germline, CDR1 is LNHDA and CDR2 is SQIVND (reference sequence). The CDR3 has 10 residues. The CDR3 region has the DNA TGTGCTTTGGGGGCAGATACGCAGTATTTT. As protein: CALGADTQYF.

The V and J genes are TRBV6-5 and TRBJ2-7; D gene ambiguous. The last part of the DNA fits TRBJ2-4 better; the J call may be wrong. The CDR3 loop spans 10 amino acids. Per the germline V gene, CDR1 is MNHEY and CDR2 is SVGAGI. The CDR3 region has the DNA TGTGCCAGCAGTTACATCATTCAGTACTTC. It codes for CASSYIIQYF.

V usage is TRBV5-6 and J usage is TRBJ2-1; D is possibly TRBD1 or TRBD2 (5 bases each). V was cut by 0 bases and J by 7 bases, with 11 bases left in between. This CDR3 has 14 residues. The germline V gene has CDR1 SGHDT and CDR2 YYEEEE. The CDR3 protein is CASSLGYGGNEQFF. CDR3 coding DNA: TGTGCCAGCAGCTTGGGCTATGGGGGAAATGAGCAGTTCTTC.